This T cell receptor beta chain was identified during a study of shared clonotypes between healthy human individuals. Both subsets, CD45RA+ naive and CD45RA-negative memory, were split from the CD4+ cells. For sorted subsets, roughly 210 ng DNA per replicate equaled 30,000 or so T cell genomes. The protocol was immunoSEQ multiplex PCR, while the TCRdb copy is restricted to in-frame clones and leaves out a portion. The repertoire consists of about 1.1 million clones, with 70% to 80% occurring once and the leading ten covering 0.61%. V lost 0 bases and J lost 6, with 14 bases in between. This CDR3 spans 16 amino acids. The germline CDR1 and CDR2 sequences are MNHEY and SVGAGI.

The specimen was memory CD4+ T cells from PBMCs. Subset meaning: CD45RA-negative fraction. This chain links TRBV6-5 with TRBJ2-2; D unresolved. The sequence derives from a man younger than 35 in good health. Some clones in this sample may be carry-over from other donors' samples. The CDR3 DNA sequence: TGTGCCAGCAGTTACTCGGTCCTTGGTTTAGCCGGGGAGCTGTTTTTT. Translation gives CASSYSVLGLAGELFF.